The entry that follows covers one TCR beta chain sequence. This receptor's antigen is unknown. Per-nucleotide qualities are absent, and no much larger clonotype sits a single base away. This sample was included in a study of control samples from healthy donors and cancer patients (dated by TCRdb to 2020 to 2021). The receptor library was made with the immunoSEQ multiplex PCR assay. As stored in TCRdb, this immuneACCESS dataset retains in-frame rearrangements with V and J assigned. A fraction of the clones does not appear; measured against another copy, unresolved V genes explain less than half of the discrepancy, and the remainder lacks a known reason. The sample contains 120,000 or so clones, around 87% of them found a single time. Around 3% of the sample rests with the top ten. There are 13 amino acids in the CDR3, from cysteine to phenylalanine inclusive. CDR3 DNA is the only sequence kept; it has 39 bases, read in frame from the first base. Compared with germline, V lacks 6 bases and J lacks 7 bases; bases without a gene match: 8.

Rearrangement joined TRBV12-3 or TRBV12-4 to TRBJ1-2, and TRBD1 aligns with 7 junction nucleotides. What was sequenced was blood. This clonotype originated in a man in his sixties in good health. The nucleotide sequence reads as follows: TGTGCCAGCAGGAAACAGGGGTCTGGTGGCTACACCTTC. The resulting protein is CASRKQGSGGYTF.